The 30 T cell receptor beta chains below come from one sample, sequenced in a study of technical replicates of blood from a handful of donors. Profiled with immunoSEQ multiplex PCR; TCRdb holds only in-frame clones, not every one. The data contain around 68,000 clones, about 97% of them singletons. Sequencing used T cells isolated from PBMCs. Receptors were obtained from a human donor in good health.

The chain has TRBV28 and TRBJ1-1, with a possible D match to TRBD1 (5 bases). The CDR3 covers 13 residues. V gave up 6 bases and J gave up 1 base, with 9 bases separating them. CDR1 is MDHEN and CDR2 is SYDVKM in the germline V gene. The chain's CDR3 is CASSQDRNTEAFF. CDR3 coding DNA: TGTGCCAGCAGCCAAGACAGGAACACTGAAGCTTTCTTT.

The chain joins TRBV10-3 to TRBJ1-2; possibly TRBD1 for D (6 bases). Germline lookup yields CDR1 ENHRY and CDR2 SYGVKD. Trimming left V 4 bases short and J 4 bases short, with 22 bases between. The CDR3 is 17 residues long. The CDR3 reads CAISVFQGHLKLYGYTF. CDR3 nucleotides: TGTGCCATCAGTGTTTTTCAGGGACACCTAAAGCTCTATGGCTACACCTTC.

This sequence joins TRBV7-2 and TRBJ2-1; 8 bases line up with TRBD2. V lost 3 bases to trimming and J lost 7 bases; unmatched junction nucleotides: 5. Germline CDR1 is SGHTA and CDR2 is FQGNSA. The CDR3 extends over 14 amino acids. CDR3 protein: CASSLAAGVNEQFF. CDR3 DNA sequence: TGTGCCAGCAGCTTGGCAGCGGGAGTGAATGAGCAGTTCTTC.

The chain recombines TRBV30 with TRBJ2-7; no clear D gene. The CDR3 has 13 residues. Per germline, CDR1 GTSNPN and CDR2 SVGIG (reference sequence). Between the trimmed V and J ends, which lost 0 bases and 1 base, there was a span of 7 bases. CDR3 sequence: CAWSVRHSYEQYF. The CDR3 DNA sequence: TGTGCCTGGAGTGTGAGACATTCCTACGAGCAGTACTTC.

The V gene is TRBV5-1, the J gene TRBJ2-7, with 7 bases aligning to TRBD1. Trimming removed 1 base from V and 4 bases from J; junction bases left unmatched: 5. The CDR3 is 14 residues long. Germline V gives CDR1 SGHRS, CDR2 YFSETQ. As DNA, the CDR3 is TGCGCCAGCAGCTTGCGCAACAGGGGTTACGAGCAGTACTTC. Residues: CASSLRNRGYEQYF.

V is TRBV2 and J is TRBJ1-4, with TRBD1 matching 7 bases. The CDR3 is made up of 12 amino acids. In germline, CDR1 is SNHLY, CDR2 FYNNEI. After removal of 8 bases from V and 6 bases from J, the junction contained 3 bases not matched to a gene. The CDR3 coding sequence is TGTGCCAGCCGACAGGGCGATGAAAAACTGTTTTTT. It is translated as CASRQGDEKLFF.

The J gene is TRBJ2-3, the V gene TRBV7-2; TRBD2 aligns across 8 bases. The CDR3 extends over 15 amino acids. The J segment lost 1 base and the V segment lost 4 bases, leaving 4 bases of the junction unmatched. Per germline, CDR1 SGHTA and CDR2 FQGNSA. The CDR3: CASSSSGGGTDTQYF. In DNA form, the CDR3 reads TGTGCCAGCAGCTCATCGGGAGGGGGCACAGATACGCAGTATTTT.

This clone has only one observation. J is TRBJ1-3 and V is TRBV4-3; 8 bases align to TRBD1. CDR1 and CDR2 (germline): LGHNA, YSLEER. J gave up 0 bases and V 0 bases, and 10 bases lay outside the gene matches. The CDR3 consists of 19 residues. DNA of the CDR3: TGCGCCAGCAGCCAAGATCGGGGGACAGGTTTAATCTCTGGAAACACCATATATTTT. This encodes CASSQDRGTGLISGNTIYF.

The V gene is TRBV30, the J gene TRBJ1-5, with D tentatively TRBD1 (6 bases). This CDR3 contains 18 residues. Deletions cut 2 bases from V and 2 bases from J, with 22 bases between. Germline lookup yields CDR1 GTSNPN and CDR2 SVGIG (reference sequence). Here the CDR3 reads CAWSKPWGQGVGNQPQHF. As DNA, the CDR3 is TGTGCCTGGAGTAAGCCCTGGGGGCAGGGCGTGGGCAATCAGCCCCAGCATTTT.

The chain employs TRBV13 and TRBJ2-5, with 8 bases lining up with TRBD2. The CDR3 totals 14 residues. Germline CDR1 and CDR2: PRHDT and FYEKMQ (reference sequence). V lost 5 bases and J lost 5; bases outside the gene matches: 7. CDR3 loop: CASSLRGGLETQYF. CDR3 nucleotides: TGTGCCAGCAGCCTTCGGGGGGGATTGGAGACCCAGTACTTC.

The chain joins TRBV5-4 to TRBJ1-3, with D tentatively TRBD1 (6 bases). The V and J ends lost 5 bases and 0 bases respectively, with 15 bases between them. Germline V gives CDR1 SGHNT, CDR2 YYREEE (reference sequence). The CDR3 is 16 amino acids. In DNA form, the CDR3 reads TGTGCCAGCAGTTCCGGGACACCTTACTCTGGAAACACCATATATTTT. The encoded protein is CASSSGTPYSGNTIYF.

The V and J genes are TRBV4-1 and TRBJ1-5; a possible D gene is TRBD1 (5 bases). CDR3 size: 15 residues. Trimming took off 5 bases at V and 1 base at J, with 12 bases between the two ends. The germline V gene encodes CDR1 MGHRA and CDR2 YSYEKL. DNA of the CDR3: TGCGCCAGCAGCTCCAGGGATCAGAGCAATCAGCCCCAGCATTTT. Protein product: CASSSRDQSNQPQHF.

The chain carries TRBV29-1 and TRBJ1-2, with D unclear. CDR3 length: 12 amino acids. V shed 6 bases and J shed 4 bases, with 12 bases lying between them. The germline CDR1 and CDR2 sequences are SQVTM and ANQGSEA. The CDR3 DNA follows: TGCAGCGTAGCCACAGTTGGCTATGGCTACACCTTC. Amino acids: CSVATVGYGYTF. The full variable domain, its missing parts supplied by reference TRBV29-1 and TRBJ1-2, is SAVISQKPSRDICQRGTSLTIQCQVDSQVTMMFWYRQQPGQSLTLIATANQGSEATYESGFVIDKFPISRPNLTFSTLTVSNMSPEDSSIYLCSVATVGYGYTFGSGTRLTVV.

J is TRBJ1-5 and V is TRBV6-1; D is uncertain. V was cut by 2 bases and J by 4 bases, with 9 bases left in between. The CDR3 covers 14 residues. Germline V gives CDR1 MNHNS, CDR2 SASEGT. CDR3 amino acids: CASSEFERNQPQHF. DNA for the CDR3: TGTGCCAGCAGTGAATTCGAGAGGAATCAGCCCCAGCATTTT.

Concerning this clone itself: Its ends do not fully match the called genes, so a read error is possible. The chain carries TRBV7-7 and TRBJ2-1, with D unclear. Germline assignment: CDR1 SSHAT and CDR2 FNYEAQ (reference sequence). CDR3 length: 15 amino acids. In DNA form, the CDR3 reads TGTGCTAGCAGCTTAGACTGGAGCTCCTACAATGAGCAGTTCTTC. It specifies CASSLDWSSYNEQFF.

This chain uses TRBV9 with TRBJ2-7; D is perhaps TRBD2 (6 bases). In germline, CDR1 is SGDLS, CDR2 YYNGEE. V lost 4 bases to trimming and J lost 2 bases, with 10 bases between them. The CDR3 consists of 13 residues. The CDR3 coding sequence is TGTGCCAGCAGCCCGGGACTGACCTACGAGCAGTACTTC. Translation gives CASSPGLTYEQYF.

This chain joins TRBV7-9 and TRBJ2-7; D not resolved. CDR1 and CDR2 from the germline V gene are SEHNR and FQNEAQ (reference sequence). The germline V and J ends were trimmed by 10 bases and 6 bases, with 16 bases remaining between them. The CDR3 is 12 residues long. Here the CDR3 DNA reads TGTGCCACTCTAGGTAGAGGCGGCGAGCAGTACTTC. Protein sequence: CATLGRGGEQYF.

The V gene is TRBV5-1, the J gene TRBJ2-7; no definite D call. The CDR3 contains 15 residues. The germline gives CDR1 SGHRS, CDR2 YFSETQ. V lost 3 bases and J lost 3, with 16 bases in between. The DNA for the CDR3 is TGCGCCAGCAGCTCCACAGTAGGCCCCCTCTACGAGCAGTACTTC. This codes for CASSSTVGPLYEQYF.

The rearrangement joins TRBV2 to TRBJ2-3; 10 bases line up with TRBD2. Germline-derived CDR1 and CDR2 are SNHLY and FYNNEI. The CDR3 runs to 14 residues. V shed 8 bases, J shed 3 bases, and the junction held 5 bases outside the gene matches. The CDR3 loop reads CASGRLAGTDTQYF. CDR3 DNA: TGTGCCAGCGGGCGACTAGCGGGTACAGATACGCAGTATTTT. Full variable domain (missing parts from reference TRBV2 and TRBJ2-3): EPEVTQTPSHQVTQMGQEVILRCVPISNHLYFYWYRQILGQKVEFLVSFYNNEISEKSEIFDDQFSVERPDGSNFTLKIRSTKLEDSAMYFCASGRLAGTDTQYFGPGTRLTVL.

The V and J genes are TRBV7-9 and TRBJ2-7; 7 nucleotides match TRBD2. The CDR3 runs 16 residues. CDR1 is SEHNR, CDR2 FQNEAQ, per germline (reference sequence). V lost 1 base and J lost 3; bases outside the gene matches: 9. The CDR3 sequence: CASSLGLRERHYEQYF. CDR3 bases: TGTGCCAGCAGCTTAGGGCTGCGGGAGAGGCACTACGAGCAGTACTTC. Complete variable domain (other parts from reference TRBV7-9 and TRBJ2-7): DTGVSQNPRHKITKRGQNVTFRCDPISEHNRLYWYRQTLGQGPEFLTYFQNEAQLEKSRLLSDRFSAERPKGSFSTLEIQRTEQGDSAMYLCASSLGLRERHYEQYFGPGTRLTVT.

This sequence joins TRBV5-1 and TRBJ2-2; no definite D call. The CDR3 contains 14 residues. V gave up 0 bases and J gave up 3 bases, with 6 bases separating them. Looked up from germline, CDR1 is SGHRS and CDR2 is YFSETQ. The CDR3 DNA reads as TGCGCCAGCAGCTTGGAACGGTACACCGGGGAGCTGTTTTTT. It yields the protein CASSLERYTGELFF.

The rearrangement joins TRBV13 to TRBJ1-1; no firm D call. The CDR3 is made up of 16 amino acids. Germline assignment: CDR1 PRHDT and CDR2 FYEKMQ (reference sequence). Trimming stripped 0 bases from V and 0 bases from J, with 11 bases between. Here the CDR3 DNA reads TGTGCCAGCAGCTTAGGTCTGCGCAAGCTGAACACTGAAGCTTTCTTT. Encoded protein: CASSLGLRKLNTEAFF.

This chain links TRBV2 with TRBJ1-4, with 11 bases lining up with TRBD1. The junction had 9 bases not matched to a gene; V was cut back by 9 bases and J by 6 bases. The CDR3 is 15 amino acids. Germline-derived CDR1 and CDR2 are SNHLY and FYNNEI. CDR3 DNA sequence: TGTGCCAGTAAGAAGGGACAGGGGGTTGATGAAAAACTGTTTTTT. Amino acid sequence: CASKKGQGVDEKLFF.

The chain's CDR3 is CACQGGTGNQPQHF. DNA of the CDR3: TGTGCCTGTCAGGGGGGTACGGGCAATCAGCCCCAGCATTTT. V usage is TRBV30 and J usage is TRBJ1-5; 7 nucleotides align to TRBD1. Germline loops: CDR1 GTSNPN, CDR2 SVGIG (reference sequence). The V gene end was trimmed by 6 bases and the J gene end by 2 bases; junction bases not matched to a gene: 7. The CDR3 consists of 14 residues.

The V call is TRBV5-1, the J call TRBJ2-2; a weak D match, TRBD1 (5 bases). The CDR3 runs to 14 residues. CDR1 is SGHRS and CDR2 is YFSETQ in the germline V gene. V lost 0 bases to trimming and J lost 4 bases, with 7 bases between them. The CDR3 DNA follows: TGCGCCAGCAGCTTGGAGGACACCACCGGGGAGCTGTTTTTT. This gives the protein CASSLEDTTGELFF.

The chain joins TRBV28 to TRBJ2-3; 7 bases align to TRBD2. The CDR3 contains 14 residues. From germline, CDR1 is MDHEN and CDR2 SYDVKM. Unmatched junction bases numbered 3, after V lost 1 base and J lost 5 bases. The CDR3 loop reads CASSLFGGGDTQYF. CDR3 nucleotides: TGTGCCAGCAGTTTATTTGGGGGGGGAGATACGCAGTATTTT.

This chain uses TRBV30 with TRBJ1-5, with D tentatively TRBD1 (5 bases). The ends were cut back, 0 bases at V and 6 bases at J, with 9 bases in the middle. The germline CDR1 and CDR2 sequences are GTSNPN and SVGIG (reference sequence). The length of the CDR3 is 13 residues. Written as DNA, the CDR3 is TGTGCCTGGAGTGTACAGGCACTTCAGCCCCAGCATTTT. Translating gives CAWSVQALQPQHF.

V gene TRBV7-9 combines with J gene TRBJ1-1; possible D gene TRBD1, 6 bases. The V end was cut by 2 bases, the J end by 8 bases, with 18 bases between. CDR3 length: 15 amino acids. Germline V gives CDR1 SEHNR, CDR2 FQNEAQ (reference sequence). The CDR3 loop is CASSLSAQGKNEAFF. CDR3 nucleotides: TGTGCCAGCAGCTTATCGGCACAGGGAAAAAACGAAGCTTTCTTT.

The V gene is TRBV4-1, the J gene TRBJ2-3, with TRBD2 matching 7 bases. Germline V gene data show CDR1 as MGHRA and CDR2 as YSYEKL. V dropped 0 bases and J dropped 4; count of bases not matched to a gene: 7. The CDR3 runs to 16 residues. This chain's CDR3 is CASSQDRRGIADTQYF. CDR3 in DNA: TGCGCCAGCAGCCAAGATAGGCGGGGGATTGCAGATACGCAGTATTTT.

The chain carries TRBV5-6 and TRBJ1-5, with a weak D call TRBD1 (5 bases). Per the germline V gene, CDR1 is SGHDT and CDR2 is YYEEEE. The ends were cut back, 0 bases at V and 10 bases at J, with 11 bases in the middle. The CDR3 loop spans 13 amino acids. CDR3 amino acids: CASSLAGGIPQHF. CDR3 sequence (DNA): TGTGCCAGCAGCTTGGCCGGGGGAATCCCCCAGCATTTT.